Shown below are 14 T cell receptor beta chains from a single sample sequenced in a study of T cells in Graves' hyperthyroidism and ophthalmopathy. Researchers took RNA transcripts and amplified the TCR beta CDR3 regions from them. HTBI primers were the set used in a first-round RT-PCR of the TCR CDR3. One entry per CDR3 protein results from TCRdb running MiXCR on the multiplex PCR reads. The top ten clones hold 40% of a sample with approximately 380,000 distinct CDR3 sequences, less than 20% of them seen once. Sequencing used blood. The receptors were gathered from a young man with Graves' ophthalmopathy.

At least ten counts were recorded for this clonotype. The rearrangement uses TRBV20-1 and TRBJ1-5; tentatively, D is TRBD1 (5 bases). V shed 3 bases and J shed 0 bases, with 12 bases lying between them. CDR3 length: 15 amino acids. Germline V gene lookup returns CDR1 DFQATT and CDR2 SNEGSKA (reference sequence). The CDR3 spells CSARDIRSSNQPQHF. Written as DNA, the CDR3 is TGCAGTGCTAGGGACATCCGGAGTAGCAATCAGCCCCAGCATTTT.

This clonotype has at least ten counts. J is TRBJ2-5 and V is TRBV6-5; a possible D gene is TRBD2 (7 bases). Germline values: CDR1 MNHEY, CDR2 SVGAGI. This CDR3 is 16 amino acids long. Trimming removed 0 bases at V and 1 base at J, with 12 bases between. The CDR3 is CASSYSGGAPQETQYF. The CDR3 DNA is TGTGCCAGCAGTTACTCGGGGGGGGCGCCCCAAGAGACCCAGTACTTC.

At least ten counts were recorded for this clonotype. The chain uses TRBV6-1 and TRBJ1-3; D is perhaps TRBD1 (5 bases). The V end was cut by 8 bases, the J end by 0 bases, with 23 bases between. The CDR3 consists of 18 residues. CDR1 is MNHNS, CDR2 SASEGT, per germline. The CDR3 loop is CASLSPGGVGSSGNTIYF. The CDR3 DNA reads TGTGCCAGCTTATCCCCCGGGGGGGTGGGCTCCTCTGGAAACACCATATATTTT.

The CDR3 region has the DNA TGCAGCGTCGCGGAGCGGGTTCTGTTCTTC. It encodes CSVAERVLFF. The gene calls are TRBV29-1 and TRBJ2-1; D perhaps matches TRBD2 (6 bases). V shed 6 bases and J shed 15 bases, with 15 bases lying between them. The CDR3 totals 10 residues. Germline CDR1 reads SQVTM; CDR2 reads ANQGSEA.

This clonotype was detected ten times or more. The chain couples TRBV7-6 to TRBJ2-1; the D gene is possibly TRBD2 (6 bases). The CDR3 length is 14 residues. V lost 2 bases to trimming and J lost 4 bases, with 9 bases between them. Germline V gene lookup returns CDR1 SGHVS and CDR2 FNYEAQ. CDR3 coding DNA: TGTGCCAGCAGCTTACTCGGGGGATACAATGAGCAGTTCTTC. Protein: CASSLLGGYNEQFF.

The rearrangement joins TRBV2 to TRBJ1-5; 7 positions agree with TRBD1. CDR1 is SNHLY and CDR2 is FYNNEI in the germline V gene. The CDR3 covers 14 residues. The V and J ends lost 6 bases and 1 base, in that order; junction bases with no gene match: 3. CDR3 in DNA: TGTGCCAGCAGAAAACAGGGGAGCAATCAGCCCCAGCATTTT. It is translated as CASRKQGSNQPQHF. Supplemented by reference TRBV2 and TRBJ1-5, the full variable domain reads EPEVTQTPSHQVTQMGQEVILRCVPISNHLYFYWYRQILGQKVEFLVSFYNNEISEKSEIFDDQFSVERPDGSNFTLKIRSTKLEDSAMYFCASRKQGSNQPQHFGDGTRLSIL.

This clonotype was found many times. The V and J genes are TRBV7-3 and TRBJ2-5, with D perhaps TRBD1 or TRBD2 (5 bases each). The CDR3 extends over 14 amino acids. Between the trimmed V and J ends, which lost 2 bases and 3 bases, there was a span of 10 bases. The germline V gene encodes CDR1 SGHTA and CDR2 FQGTGA. CDR3 sequence reads: CASSLLGGKETQYF. In DNA, the CDR3 is TGTGCCAGCAGCTTACTTGGGGGAAAAGAGACCCAGTACTTC. Full variable domain (outside the CDR3, taken from reference TRBV7-3 and TRBJ2-5): GAGVSQTPSNKVTEKGKYVELRCDPISGHTALYWYRQSLGQGPEFLIYFQGTGAADDSGLPNDRFFAVRPEGSVSTLKIQRTERGDSAVYLCASSLLGGKETQYFGPGTRLLVL.

This clonotype was seen a handful of times. The chain joins TRBV20-1 to TRBJ1-1; tentative D call: TRBD1 (5 bases). The CDR3 extends over 14 amino acids. CDR1 DFQATT and CDR2 SNEGSKA come from the germline V gene (reference sequence). CDR3 nucleotides: TGCACCCCTTTGGACATTGACTTGAACACTGAAGCTTTCTTT. It is translated as CTPLDIDLNTEAFF.

By share, this clonotype counts as medium-sized. The chain uses TRBV6-1 and TRBJ2-1; D possibly matches TRBD1 or TRBD2 (5 bases each). Trimming removed 4 bases at V and 3 bases at J, with 13 bases between. CDR3 length equals 15 residues. CDR1 and CDR2 (germline): MNHNS, SASEGT. CDR3 sequence (DNA): TGTGCCAGCAGTGCCCGGGACGAGATCTACAATGAGCAGTTCTTC. This codes for CASSARDEIYNEQFF.

This clonotype was counted at least ten times. The CDR3 here is CATSEGGANQPQHF. The CDR3 coding sequence is TGTGCCACCAGCGAAGGGGGTGCTAATCAGCCCCAGCATTTT. The chain links TRBV15 to TRBJ1-5; a weak D match, TRBD1 (6 bases). Germline V lookup: CDR1 LNHNV, CDR2 YYDKDF (reference sequence). This CDR3 comprises 14 residues. Trimming cost V 5 bases and J 4 bases, with 12 bases left between them. Filled out from reference TRBV15 and TRBJ1-5, the complete variable domain reads DAMVIQNPRYQVTQFGKPVTLSCSQTLNHNVMYWYQQKSSQAPKLLFHYYDKDFNNEADTPDNFQSRRPNTSFCFLDIRSPGLGDTAMYLCATSEGGANQPQHFGDGTRLSIL.

This clonotype has at least ten counts. The rearrangement links TRBV2 to TRBJ1-4, with D perhaps matching TRBD1 (6 bases). The germline gives CDR1 SNHLY, CDR2 FYNNEI. Trimming took off 6 bases at V and 8 bases at J, with 13 bases between the two ends. The CDR3 runs to 13 residues. CDR3 amino acids: CASSDRIGEKLFF. DNA of the CDR3: TGTGCCAGCAGCGACAGGATAGGAGAAAAACTGTTTTTT.

J is TRBJ2-1 and V is TRBV5-6; 8 positions agree with TRBD2. The J segment lost 7 bases and the V segment lost 4 bases, leaving 10 bases of the junction unmatched. CDR3 size: 15 residues. Germline CDR1 SGHDT, CDR2 YYEEEE. The CDR3 coding sequence is TGTGCCAGCAGCCTACCTGCGGGGGGAGGTAATGAGCAGTTCTTC. Amino acids: CASSLPAGGGNEQFF.

This clonotype was picked up many times. The chain joins TRBV11-2 to TRBJ2-7; D possibly corresponds to TRBD1 (6 bases). The CDR3 contains 13 residues. The germline CDR1 and CDR2 sequences are SGHAT and FQNNGV. Trimming pared 4 bases from V and 3 bases from J, leaving 10 bases between. CDR3 in amino acids: CASSYTQGYEQYF. The CDR3 DNA is TGTGCCAGCAGCTACACACAGGGCTACGAGCAGTACTTC.

At least ten counts were recorded for this clonotype. The J gene is TRBJ1-5, the V gene TRBV7-2, with D possibly being TRBD1 (5 bases). Germline CDR1 reads SGHTA; CDR2 reads FQGNSA. The CDR3 length is 13 residues. Trimming removed 5 bases from V and 5 bases from J, with 10 bases in between. The CDR3 region is CASSSLRDQPQHF. The CDR3, as DNA: TGTGCCAGCAGCAGCCTCAGGGATCAGCCCCAGCATTTT.